This is a list of T cell receptor beta chains from one sample in a study of response to subunit inactivated influenza vaccine. TCRdb fed the RT-PCR reads into MiXCR, producing one record per CDR3 protein. Found here are fewer than 350,000 distinct CDR3 sequences, 21% of them singletons; the top ten hold 9.5% to 13%. The sample in question was PBMCs from blood, obtained less than 22 months after vaccination. The receptors shown here come from a man between 50 and 75 years old who received an inactivated influenza vaccine. Each CDR3 is given with its conserved first and last residue. The D gene is left open where the match is weak. A row's size may be missing; if present it is once, few, many or a size class.

cdr3_nt	cdr3_aa	clone_size	v_call	d_call	j_call
TGTGCCAGCAGTTTAGTACAGGGATCCTACTATGGCTACACCTTC	CASSLVQGSYYGYTF	few	TRBV27	NA	TRBJ1-2
TGTGCCAGCACCTCCGACAGGAGCTACTCCTACGAGCAGTACTTC	CASTSDRSYSYEQYF	NA	TRBV2	NA	TRBJ2-7
TGTGCCAGCAGCGTAGATAGCGGGGGGTTCACAGATACGCAGTATTTT	CASSVDSGGFTDTQYF	few	TRBV9	TRBD2	TRBJ2-3
TGTGCCAGCTCACTCCTCACCAATGACAGGGACGATGGCTACACCTTC	CASSLLTNDRDDGYTF	NA	TRBV18	TRBD1	TRBJ1-2
TGTGCCAGCAGCTCCCCCCGGGCTGGACTACGAGATACGCAGTATTTT	CASSSPRAGLRDTQYF	few	TRBV7-9	NA	TRBJ2-3
TGTGCCAGCAGTGCAGACAGTTGGTCGGGGACTGAAGCTTTCTTT	CASSADSWSGTEAFF	few	TRBV12-3/TRBV12-4	NA	TRBJ1-1
TGCGCCAGCAGCGCCGGTCAGGGCGATAATTCACCCCTCCACTTT	CASSAGQGDNSPLHF	many	TRBV5-1	NA	TRBJ1-6
TGTGCCAGCAGCTCCGCAAAGGTGACAGCATACAATGAGCAGTTCTTC	CASSSAKVTAYNEQFF	NA	TRBV7-2	NA	TRBJ2-1
TGTGCCACCAGCAGAGATGAGGGCGGAGGCTACACCTTC	CATSRDEGGGYTF	few	TRBV15	NA	TRBJ1-2
TGCGCCAGCAGCATAAGCAATTACAGGGGTGGATCAGGTTCACCCCTCCACTTT	CASSISNYRGGSGSPLHF	NA	TRBV5-1	TRBD1	TRBJ1-6
TGCAGTGCTACTGACGGATCTGGCTACACCTTC	CSATDGSGYTF	NA	TRBV20-1	NA	TRBJ1-2
TGTGCCAGAGGCGTCAATGAGCAGTTCTTC	CARGVNEQFF	few	TRBV11-2	NA	TRBJ2-1
TGTGCCAGCTCACCAGTCCGGACAGTGAACACTGAAGCTTTCTTT	CASSPVRTVNTEAFF	NA	TRBV18	NA	TRBJ1-1
TGCGCCAGCAGCCAAGCCTCGACCGATGCTGGAAACACCATATATTTT	CASSQASTDAGNTIYF	few	TRBV4-3	NA	TRBJ1-3
TGTGCCAGCAGTCCAGGACAGTCCAAGGGAGAAAAACTGTTTTTT	CASSPGQSKGEKLFF	many	TRBV12-3/TRBV12-4	NA	TRBJ1-4
TGTGCCAGCAGTGTTCAGGGGGTTCGCTACGAGCAGTACTTC	CASSVQGVRYEQYF	NA	TRBV2	TRBD1	TRBJ2-7
TGTGCCAGCAGCCAATGGTCTACGCAGGGATATACGCAGTATTTT	CASSQWSTQGYTQYF	NA	TRBV14	NA	TRBJ2-3
TGTGCCAGCAGTTTAGCGGCTCGTTCATACGAGCAGTACTTC	CASSLAARSYEQYF	NA	TRBV12-3/TRBV12-4	NA	TRBJ2-7
TGTGCCAGCAGCCCCGACATACTCCAAGAGACCCAGTACTTC	CASSPDILQETQYF	NA	TRBV12-3/TRBV12-4	NA	TRBJ2-5
TGCAGTGCTAGAGAAAAGGACAGGGGAGGTGGCTACACCTTC	CSAREKDRGGGYTF	once	TRBV20-1	TRBD1	TRBJ1-2
TGTGCCAGCAGACCGGACGGGTACGAGCAGTACTTC	CASRPDGYEQYF	few	TRBV7-8	NA	TRBJ2-7
TGTGCCAGCAGCTGGGCACAGGGGGCCACCGGGGAGCTGTTTTTT	CASSWAQGATGELFF	NA	TRBV5-5	TRBD1	TRBJ2-2
TGTGCCAGCAGAGGAGGGACTTATAGCAATCAGCCCCAGCATTTT	CASRGGTYSNQPQHF	few	TRBV6-1	NA	TRBJ1-5
TGTGCCAGCAGCGTAACTGGGTCCCAGTACTTC	CASSVTGSQYF	NA	TRBV11-2	NA	TRBJ2-7
TGTGCCATCAGAGGAGGGGGCCACGGTGGCTACACCTTC	CAIRGGGHGGYTF	few	TRBV10-3	TRBD1	TRBJ1-2
TGTGCCACCAGCAGAGATCCCCTAGCGGAACAAGAGACCCAGTACTTC	CATSRDPLAEQETQYF	NA	TRBV15	TRBD2	TRBJ2-5
TGTGCCAGCAGCTTTCACGGAGGGGATGAGCAGTTCTTC	CASSFHGGDEQFF	NA	TRBV7-2	NA	TRBJ2-1
TGCGCCAGCAGCCTGTCATCGAACACTGAAGCTTTCTTT	CASSLSSNTEAFF	many	TRBV5-1	NA	TRBJ1-1